A selection of T cell receptor beta chains follows, all from one sample in a study of cytomegalovirus exposure and HLA in healthy donors. Sequenced by immunoSEQ multiplex PCR; TCRdb stores in-frame clones only, minus some. The sample carries 70,000 to 90,000 clones, approximately 80% recorded once. The sample comprised PBMCs. The receptor set was obtained from a man between 25 and 39 years old in good health and CMV-seronegative. Each CDR3 is given with its conserved first and last residue. The D gene is left open where the match is weak. Expanded clones get a size class; other rows say once, few or many, or leave the size out.

TRBJ2-7 NA TRBV7-8 TRBD1 CASSWRQGAHEQYF TGTGCCAGCAGCTGGCGACAGGGGGCTCACGAGCAGTACTTC
TRBJ2-2 once TRBV9 TRBD1 CASSAPTGENTGELFF TGTGCCAGCAGCGCACCGACAGGGGAGAACACCGGGGAGCTGTTTTTT
TRBJ1-4 NA TRBV25-1 NA CASTEPGLNEKLFF TGTGCCAGCACCGAGCCCGGGTTAAATGAAAAACTGTTTTTT
TRBJ2-3 NA TRBV5-1 NA CASSLDFEDTQYF TGCGCCAGCAGCTTGGATTTTGAGGATACGCAGTATTTT
TRBJ1-2 NA TRBV6-5 TRBD1 CASSYQTGPNYGYTF TGTGCCAGCAGTTACCAGACAGGGCCAAACTATGGCTACACCTTC
TRBJ2-5 NA TRBV4-1 TRBD2 CASRRELAGKETQYF TGCGCCAGCAGGAGAGAACTAGCGGGAAAGGAGACCCAGTACTTC
TRBJ1-1 NA TRBV5-1 TRBD1 CASSLTGGTEAFF TGCGCCAGCAGCTTAACAGGGGGCACTGAAGCTTTCTTT
TRBJ2-3 NA TRBV15 NA CATSVQTDTQYF TGTGCCACCAGCGTTCAGACAGATACGCAGTATTTT
TRBJ2-6 NA TRBV27 NA CASHKHGANVLTF TGTGCCAGCCACAAACACGGGGCCAACGTCCTGACTTTC
TRBJ1-3 NA TRBV25-1 NA CASSEYKVSSGNTIYF TGTGCCAGCAGTGAATATAAAGTCAGCTCTGGAAACACCATATATTTT
TRBJ2-3 NA TRBV6-6 NA CASSYSSSDGRDTQYF TGTGCCAGCAGTTACTCGTCCTCTGACGGGAGAGATACGCAGTATTTT
TRBJ2-1 NA TRBV7-9 NA CASSSPDRKQFF TGTGCCAGCAGCTCCCCAGACAGGAAGCAGTTCTTC
TRBJ2-7 few TRBV6-6 NA CASRTGGDEQYF TGTGCCAGCAGGACAGGTGGGGACGAGCAGTACTTC
TRBJ1-5 NA TRBV27 NA CASRGGNGNQPQHF TGTGCCAGCAGAGGGGGTAATGGCAATCAGCCCCAGCATTTT
TRBJ2-3 NA TRBV27 NA CASSFARGLTDTQYF TGTGCCAGCAGTTTTGCGCGCGGCCTCACAGATACGCAGTATTTT
TRBJ1-2 once TRBV4-3 NA CASSQGAEGKNYGYTF TGCGCCAGCAGCCAAGGGGCCGAGGGTAAAAACTATGGCTACACCTTC
TRBJ1-2 once TRBV7-2 NA CASSLGFGSGYTF TGTGCCAGCAGCTTAGGGTTCGGGAGCGGCTACACCTTC
TRBJ1-5 once TRBV19 NA CASSIYAGRWDQPQHF TGTGCCAGTAGTATATACGCAGGGCGCTGGGATCAGCCCCAGCATTTT
TRBJ1-4 NA TRBV5-1 NA CASSLGPGEGEKLFF TGCGCCAGCAGCTTGGGTCCAGGGGAGGGTGAAAAACTGTTTTTT
TRBJ2-5 many TRBV4-1 NA CASSSARETQYF TGCGCCAGCAGTTCCGCCCGGGAGACCCAGTACTTC
TRBJ1-1 NA TRBV19 NA CASTRTGGLTEAFF TGTGCCAGTACCAGGACGGGAGGGCTCACTGAAGCTTTCTTT
TRBJ1-2 NA TRBV15 NA CATSRVGGEDGYTF TGTGCCACCAGCAGAGTAGGAGGGGAGGATGGCTACACCTTC
TRBJ1-3 NA TRBV4-1 TRBD1 CASSRTGGSGNTIYF TGCGCCAGCAGCCGTACAGGGGGCAGTGGAAACACCATATATTTT
TRBJ1-2 few TRBV7-8 NA CASSSQGVSGYTF TGTGCCAGCAGCTCACAGGGCGTCAGTGGCTACACCTTC
TRBJ2-5 NA TRBV4-2 TRBD1 CASSQTPQGNRETQYF TGTGCCAGCAGCCAAACACCACAGGGGAATCGGGAGACCCAGTACTTC
TRBJ1-1 NA TRBV15 NA CATSRDLGGTEAFF TGTGCCACCAGCAGAGATCTCGGGGGGACTGAAGCTTTCTTT
TRBJ2-5 NA TRBV27 TRBD2 CASSPRGSGGHQETQYF TGTGCCAGCAGTCCGAGGGGTAGCGGGGGCCACCAAGAGACCCAGTACTTC
TRBJ2-2 NA TRBV5-1 NA CASSLREDTGELFF TGCGCCAGCAGCTTACGGGAAGACACCGGGGAGCTGTTTTTT
TRBJ2-1 once TRBV7-8 NA CASSLAPGVSSYNEQFF TGTGCCAGCAGCTTAGCGCCCGGGGTGTCCTCCTACAATGAGCAGTTCTTC
TRBJ2-5 NA TRBV4-1 NA CASSHQGMGETQYF TGCGCCAGCAGCCACCAGGGGATGGGAGAGACCCAGTACTTC
TRBJ2-3 NA TRBV11-3 NA CASSLASLVQSQYF TGTGCCAGCAGCTTAGCCAGTTTGGTCCAATCGCAGTATTTT
TRBJ2-7 NA TRBV27 NA CASSLNLYSEQYF TGTGCCAGCAGTTTAAATCTCTACTCCGAGCAGTACTTC
TRBJ1-5 NA TRBV2 TRBD1 CASSKDRGWEPQHF TGTGCCAGCAGTAAGGACAGGGGATGGGAGCCCCAGCATTTT
TRBJ2-1 NA TRBV11-2 NA CASSRVRGSNEQFF TGTGCCAGCAGCCGCGTCCGGGGTTCCAATGAGCAGTTCTTC
TRBJ1-2 NA TRBV5-1 TRBD1 CASSLGGAGQAISNYGYTF TGCGCCAGCAGCTTGGGAGGGGCGGGACAGGCGATCTCTAACTATGGCTACACCTTC
TRBJ2-1 NA TRBV5-8 NA CASRQLVSSYNEQFF TGTGCCAGCAGACAACTAGTTAGCTCCTACAATGAGCAGTTCTTC
TRBJ2-5 NA TRBV6-5 NA CASGGTGVGETQYF TGTGCCAGCGGGGGGACCGGGGTAGGAGAGACCCAGTACTTC
TRBJ1-4 NA TRBV6-1 NA CASSRGEATNEKLFF TGTGCCAGCAGCAGGGGAGAGGCGACTAATGAAAAACTGTTTTTT
TRBJ1-5 NA TRBV7-2 NA CASSLDSQPQHF TGTGCCAGCAGCTTAGATAGTCAGCCCCAGCATTTT
TRBJ2-2 NA TRBV28 TRBD2 CASIAGGPITGELFF TGTGCCAGTATAGCGGGGGGGCCGATTACCGGGGAGCTGTTTTTT
TRBJ2-7 NA TRBV28 NA CASSLAGTYEQYF TGTGCCAGCAGTTTAGCAGGGACCTACGAGCAGTACTTC